This T cell receptor (beta chain) was found in a study of blood T cells in healthy people across ages (dated by TCRdb to 2013 to 2016). Context from the whole study: In model experiments, template switching captured about one uniquely barcoded TCR beta cDNA molecule for every two T cells. The study measured age-related changes in TCR beta repertoire diversity using deep sequencing normalized with unique cDNA molecular identifiers. Four age groups were formed from the donors: young (average approximately 15 years), middle-aged (around 41), aged (roughly 56) and long-lived (more than 75). To avoid experimental bias, donors of different ages were distributed randomly across sequencing lanes. Using the same blood draw, the study looked at two additional independent replicas of 1 million unique cDNA reads for two donors, one aged 18 to 30 and the other aged 80 or older.

A remark on this clonotype: Its antigen remains unidentified. No per-base quality is available; no much larger clone lies one base away.

Systemically healthy Caucasian individuals from Russia, 35 to 50 in total and aged roughly 6 to 100 years, were included as donors. Each donor gave ten milliliters of peripheral blood, drawn into EDTA-treated Vacutainer tubes. Ficoll-Paque density-gradient centrifugation was used to isolate PBMCs, with at least 6.5 million per sample. Trizol reagent was used to extract total RNA from PBMCs, with at least 5 micrograms per sample. The percentages of naive CD45RAhigh/CD27high T cells were determined by flow cytometry on a PBMC aliquot from every donor. The library was made by 5' RACE. These reads were obtained on an Illumina HiSeq 2500. A second PCR of about 6 to 11 cycles was performed with a sample-barcoded 5' primer and a J-beta primer mix. A template-switch 5' adaptor carrying 12 random nucleotides introduced a unique molecular identifier onto each TCR beta cDNA molecule. At least 2.5 million CDR3-containing paired-end reads were obtained from each sample. First-strand cDNA synthesis was performed from all RNA using the Mint cDNA synthesis kit, with priming by a TRBC-specific oligonucleotide. All cDNA was treated with uracil-DNA glycosylase and then went through a first 18-cycle PCR with the universal primers M1SS and BC2_uni_R. Under the source paper's analysis protocol: For normalization, 1 million high-quality reads were randomly selected from each sample, with every read carrying a distinct molecular identifier. Instead of being binned into consensus sequences, reads with shared molecular identifiers were discarded. MiTCR, with a Q25 quality threshold and the strictest error-elimination algorithm, was used for CDR3 identification, clonotype clustering and error correction. A nonparametric unseen species model using Euler transformation provided a lower-bound estimate of total TCR beta diversity. TCRdb passed the public sequencing reads through fastp at Q25 and MiXCR, retaining productive beta sequences. Every entry covers one CDR3 protein and lists the most common genes and DNA from its rows. For this entry, the V and J calls and clone size follow TCRdb and not the study's own pipeline. The table for this sample lists fewer than 950,000 distinct CDR3 sequences; under 40% of them were counted only once. The ten largest clones capture roughly 13% of the sample.

Based on the germline V gene, the CDR1 and CDR2 sequences are SGHTA and FQGNSA. The CDR3 covers 13 residues, taking in both the cysteine and the phenylalanine. Of the read, only the CDR3 DNA is kept; its 39 bases are in frame from base 1. The junction shows trimming of 4 bases on V and 6 bases on J, and the gene matches do not reach 3 bases of it. What the research found in general, with its limitations: Compared with the aged group, the long-lived group had more naive CD4+ T cells, fewer expanded clones and increased TCR diversity, a pattern suggesting age selection. Bulk unsorted PBMC profiling prevented conclusive comparison of naive and antigen-experienced compartments. Estimates of total diversity based on one million sequenced T cells were regarded as lower bounds and as underestimates. The CMV infection status of donors was not known, potentially confounding age-related changes in expanded clonotypes. A strong correlation was found between observed TCR beta diversity and the percentage of naive T cells measured by flow cytometry. Observed TCR beta diversity per million T cells fell roughly linearly with age, and a significant reduction was already apparent by age around 44.

The sequence was obtained from a man younger than 30 in good health. The sequencing input was blood. The chain employs TRBV7-2 and TRBJ2-4; TRBD1 fits 7 bases in the junction. DNA sequence: TGTGCCAGCAGCTCCGACAGGGTAAACATTCAGTACTTC. This gives the protein CASSSDRVNIQYF.